Included here is one T cell receptor (beta chain) sequence, with context. The antigen is unknown. This entry is derived from a study of T cell repertoires in cytomegalovirus infection. Study as a whole: Shared public TCR beta signatures pointed to both CMV infection and a matching HLA type. Findings and caveats of the study: Frequencies of public TCR beta families were cumulated, and this identified carriers of CMV plus the relevant HLA.

TCRdb independently ran MiXCR on the reads; one entry per CDR3 protein. The data show roughly 630,000 distinct CDR3 sequences, more than 20% seen once. Germline lookup yields CDR1 SNHLY and CDR2 FYNNEI. V shed 6 bases and J 0 bases; nucleotides not matched to a gene: 5. The CDR3 spans 16 residues. V gene TRBV2 combines with J gene TRBJ2-1; 10 bases match TRBD2. The origin of this receptor is a human donor in good health (CMV status not recorded). Some clones in this sample may be carry-over from other donors' samples. The sequenced material came from CD8+ T cells from PBMCs. CDR3 protein: CASSGTSGVSYNEQFF. CDR3 DNA sequence: TGTGCCAGCAGCGGAACTAGCGGGGTCTCCTACAATGAGCAGTTCTTC.